The 26 T cell receptor beta chains given below trace back to one sample, sequenced in a study of cytomegalovirus exposure and HLA in healthy donors. PCR employed 60 Vbeta and 13 Jbeta primers. Produced via immunoSEQ multiplex PCR; TCRdb's table is partial and in-frame only. Of 150,000 to 200,000 clones in the sample, 65% to 80% were seen once. The specimen sequenced was PBMCs. The receptors shown here come from a man between 18 and 35 years old in good health and CMV-seropositive.

This clone showed up just once. The gene calls are TRBV4-2 and TRBJ2-2; TRBD2 matches at 11 bases. The CDR3 consists of 16 residues. CDR1 and CDR2 from the germline V gene are LGHNA and YNFKEQ. V shed 0 bases, J shed 6 bases, and the junction held 3 bases outside the gene matches. CDR3 DNA sequence: TGTGCCAGCAGCCAAGATCCGGGACTAGCGGCCGGGGAGCTGTTTTTT. This gives the protein CASSQDPGLAAGELFF.

This chain joins TRBV19 and TRBJ2-1; TRBD1 matches 7 bases. CDR3 length equals 14 residues. V trimming: 3 bases; J trimming: 7 bases; junction bases outside the gene matches: 6. CDR1 LNHDA and CDR2 SQIVND come from the germline V gene (reference sequence). CDR3 nucleotides: TGTGCCAGTAGTATGGAGACAGGGTGGAATGAGCAGTTCTTC. Protein: CASSMETGWNEQFF.

V usage is TRBV28 and J usage is TRBJ1-5; no reliable D call. V lost 2 bases and J lost 5, with 10 bases in between. This CDR3 has 14 residues. Looked up from germline, CDR1 is MDHEN and CDR2 is SYDVKM. CDR3 sequence reads: CASSLPAYYQPQHF. The CDR3 nucleotides read TGTGCCAGCAGTTTACCCGCCTACTATCAGCCCCAGCATTTT.

The chain couples TRBV7-2 to TRBJ2-3, with 13 bases aligning to TRBD2. V lost 3 bases, J lost 2 bases, and 5 bases stayed unmatched. CDR1 SGHTA and CDR2 FQGNSA come from the germline V gene. The CDR3 extends over 17 amino acids. The CDR3 nucleotides read TGTGCCAGCAGCTTCCTGGGACTAGCGGGAAACACAGATACGCAGTATTTT. Translation gives CASSFLGLAGNTDTQYF.

This chain uses TRBV6-1 with TRBJ1-1; 9 nucleotides line up with TRBD1. The CDR3 runs 16 residues. The germline V gene encodes CDR1 MNHNS and CDR2 SASEGT. V lost 4 bases, J lost 1 base, and 7 bases stayed unmatched. The CDR3 sequence: CASSVVGQGPNTEAFF. CDR3 DNA: TGTGCCAGCAGTGTGGTGGGACAGGGCCCGAACACTGAAGCTTTCTTT.

J is TRBJ2-3 and V is TRBV28, with a possible D match to TRBD1 (6 bases). CDR3 size: 12 residues. Trimming took off 6 bases at V and 7 bases at J, with 11 bases between the two ends. Germline V gene sequence: CDR1 MDHEN, CDR2 SYDVKM. CDR3 nucleotide sequence: TGTGCCAGCAGGGCTACAGGGTATACGCAGTATTTT. This codes for CASRATGYTQYF.

This clone has only a few counts. V usage is TRBV5-6 and J usage is TRBJ2-7; weak D call: TRBD2 (5 bases). There are 16 residues in the CDR3. Germline CDR1 and CDR2: SGHDT and YYEEEE. The germline V and J ends were trimmed by 5 bases and 0 bases, with 18 bases remaining between them. The CDR3 protein is CASSPRRTLASYEQYV. The CDR3 bases are TGTGCCAGCAGTCCAAGGCGGACTCTCGCCTCCTACGAGCAGTACGTC.

This clone came up a few times. The chain links TRBV5-1 to TRBJ1-1, with D possibly being TRBD1 (5 bases). Germline-derived CDR1 and CDR2 are SGHRS and YFSETQ. CDR3 length equals 14 residues. V was clipped by 6 bases and J by 1 base, with 13 bases between them. The chain's CDR3 is CASMPTVGNTEAFF. DNA for the CDR3: TGCGCCAGCATGCCGACAGTCGGGAACACTGAAGCTTTCTTT.

The chain uses TRBV19 and TRBJ1-2; a possible D gene is TRBD1 (5 bases). This CDR3 is 13 amino acids long. Germline assignment: CDR1 LNHDA and CDR2 SQIVND (reference sequence). The V and J ends lost 8 bases and 4 bases respectively, with 14 bases between them. The CDR3 nucleotides are TGTGCCAGTCAGGCCGGGGGGACCTATGGCTACACCTTC. Residues: CASQAGGTYGYTF.

J is TRBJ2-2 and V is TRBV12-5, with 7 nucleotides matching TRBD1. This CDR3 has 14 amino acids. CDR1 LGHNT and CDR2 FRNRAP come from the germline V gene. V was clipped by 5 bases and J by 3 bases; unmatched bases: 3. CDR3 sequence (DNA): TGTGCTAGTGGTCCACAGGGGTACACCGGGGAGCTGTTTTTT. Translation gives CASGPQGYTGELFF.

This clone was found a few times. At one of its ends the junction is not consistent with the germline gene, which may arise from a read error. This rearrangement joins TRBV4-2 to TRBJ1-5; no clear D gene. The CDR3 length is 13 residues. Germline lookup yields CDR1 LGHNA and CDR2 YNFKEQ. CDR3 amino acids: CAGSQARNQPQHF. In DNA form, the CDR3 reads TGTGCCGGCAGCCAAGCACGGAATCAGCCCCAGCATTTT.

This clone was recorded only once. The gene calls are TRBV6-6 and TRBJ2-7, with D possibly being TRBD2 (7 bases). The germline V gene has CDR1 MNHNY and CDR2 SVGAGI (reference sequence). This CDR3 is built from 13 residues. Deletions cut 6 bases from V and 5 bases from J, with 14 bases between. The CDR3 nucleotides are TGTGCCAGCAGACCTGGAGGGGGGGACGAGCAGTACGTC. Its protein is CASRPGGGDEQYV.

The chain uses TRBV30 and TRBJ2-5, with TRBD2 identical over 12 bases. With 1 base clipped from V and 2 bases from J, the junction kept 5 bases outside the gene matches. Germline CDR1 GTSNPN, CDR2 SVGIG (reference sequence). This CDR3 is 16 amino acids long. CDR3 bases: TGTGCCTGGAGTGACCCGGGGACTAGCGGGCAAGAGACCCAGTACTTC. Translating it yields CAWSDPGTSGQETQYF.

This clone was detected only a few times. The V and J genes are TRBV5-1 and TRBJ1-5, with a weak D call TRBD1 (5 bases). This CDR3 is 15 amino acids long. The V gene lost 0 bases and the J gene lost 1 base, with 8 bases spanning the gap. Per germline, CDR1 SGHRS and CDR2 YFSETQ. The DNA of the CDR3 is TGCGCCAGCAGCTTGGAGGGGAGGAGCAATCAGCCCCAGCATTTT. Its protein product is CASSLEGRSNQPQHF.

The chain combines TRBV5-8 with TRBJ2-1; 7 bases align to TRBD2. Unmatched junction bases numbered 2, after V lost 2 bases and J lost 6 bases. Germline CDR1 reads SGHTS; CDR2 reads YDEGEE. The CDR3 has 13 amino acids. The CDR3: CASSFRGGNEQFF. CDR3 DNA sequence: TGTGCCAGCAGCTTCCGCGGGGGCAATGAGCAGTTCTTC.

V gene TRBV6-1 combines with J gene TRBJ2-3, with 7 bases lining up with TRBD2. This CDR3 is built from 15 residues. Looked up from germline, CDR1 is MNHNS and CDR2 is SASEGT. The ends lost 4 bases at V and 0 bases at J; junction bases unmatched: 4. CDR3 DNA sequence: TGTGCCAGCAGTGGCGGGGGATCTAGCACAGATACGCAGTATTTT. Amino acids: CASSGGGSSTDTQYF.

The chain employs TRBV7-8 and TRBJ2-1, with a weak D call TRBD2 (6 bases). The CDR3 has 13 residues. CDR1 is SGHVS and CDR2 is FQNEAQ in the germline V gene. Deletions cut 0 bases from V and 8 bases from J, with 8 bases between. CDR3 DNA: TGTGCCAGCAGCTTAGCGGAGCGGGATGAGCAGTTCTTC. Amino acids: CASSLAERDEQFF. Together with reference TRBV7-8 and TRBJ2-1, the CDR3 gives the full variable domain: GAGVSQSPRYKVAKRGQDVALRCDPISGHVSLFWYQQALGQGPEFLTYFQNEAQLDKSGLPSDRFFAERPEGSVSTLKIQRTQQEDSAVYLCASSLAERDEQFFGPGTRLTVL.

The gene calls are TRBV11-2 and TRBJ2-3, with D perhaps matching TRBD1 (6 bases). The CDR3 totals 15 residues. Trimming removed 6 bases from V and 0 bases from J, with 13 bases in between. Germline lookup yields CDR1 SGHAT and CDR2 FQNNGV. CDR3 sequence reads: CASRHGTLSTDTQYF. CDR3 sequence (DNA): TGTGCCAGCAGACACGGGACACTTAGCACAGATACGCAGTATTTT.

The chain uses TRBV28 and TRBJ2-5, with 10 bases identical to TRBD1. V shed 5 bases and J 5 bases; nucleotides not matched to a gene: 8. The CDR3 extends over 15 amino acids. CDR1 and CDR2 (germline): MDHEN, SYDVKM. This CDR3 reads CASSMRTGGYETQYF. CDR3 in DNA: TGTGCCAGCAGTATGAGGACAGGGGGGTACGAGACCCAGTACTTC. The entire variable domain, with the rest obtained from reference TRBV28 and TRBJ2-5, is as follows: DVKVTQSSRYLVKRTGEKVFLECVQDMDHENMFWYRQDPGLGLRLIYFSYDVKMKEKGDIPEGYSVSREKKERFSLILESASTNQTSMYLCASSMRTGGYETQYFGPGTRLLVL.

The V gene is TRBV9, the J gene TRBJ2-1; D not certain. V dropped 0 bases and J dropped 0 bases, with 7 bases sitting between them. Germline values: CDR1 SGDLS, CDR2 YYNGEE. This CDR3 region has 15 residues. The CDR3 loop reads CASSVDYSSYNEQFF. The CDR3 coding sequence is TGTGCCAGCAGCGTAGATTATAGCTCCTACAATGAGCAGTTCTTC.

This clone was seen once. The chain has TRBV5-1 and TRBJ1-6; D remains ambiguous. Deletions cut 4 bases from V and 8 bases from J, with 10 bases between. The CDR3 has 13 amino acids. CDR1 and CDR2 (germline): SGHRS, YFSETQ. CDR3 protein: CASSPARDSPLHF. DNA for the CDR3: TGCGCCAGCAGCCCGGCGCGGGATTCACCCCTCCACTTT.

This chain links TRBV7-2 with TRBJ2-2; unclear D gene. The CDR3 runs 12 residues. V lost 2 bases and J 5 bases, leaving 3 bases between the germline ends. The germline V gene encodes CDR1 SGHTA and CDR2 FQGNSA. The CDR3 DNA reads as TGTGCCAGCAGCTTACATACCGGGGAGCTGTTTTTT. The encoded protein is CASSLHTGELFF. The whole variable domain, filled in from reference TRBV7-2 and TRBJ2-2, reads GAGVSQSPSNKVTEKGKDVELRCDPISGHTALYWYRQSLGQGLEFLIYFQGNSAPDKSGLPSDRFSAERTGGSVSTLTIQRTQQEDSAVYLCASSLHTGELFFGEGSRLTVL.

This clone was recorded once. The chain couples TRBV6-5 to TRBJ1-2; D remains ambiguous. Germline-derived CDR1 and CDR2 are MNHEY and SVGAGI. The CDR3 extends over 13 amino acids. The V and J ends lost 5 bases and 8 bases respectively, with 15 bases between them. DNA of the CDR3: TGTGCCAGCAGTCACCAACTTGGAGAGGGCTACACCTTC. Protein: CASSHQLGEGYTF.

This clone has a handful of counts. This chain links TRBV6-4 with TRBJ2-6; no definite D call. Trimming took off 6 bases at V and 4 bases at J, with 13 bases between the two ends. CDR3 length: 15 amino acids. CDR1 and CDR2 from the germline V gene are MRHNA and SNTAGT. CDR3 bases: TGTGCCAGCAGCCCAGATGACTCCGGGGCCAACGTCCTGACTTTC. It codes for CASSPDDSGANVLTF.

Here the CDR3 reads CATLAGGARFF. CDR3 sequence (DNA): TGTGCCACTTTAGCGGGGGGGGCCCGGTTCTTC. This rearrangement joins TRBV28 to TRBJ2-1; 11 bases match TRBD2. CDR1 is MDHEN, CDR2 SYDVKM, per germline. The CDR3 is made up of 11 amino acids. After removal of 10 bases from V and 15 bases from J, the junction contained 8 bases not matched to a gene. The full variable domain, in which reference TRBV28 and TRBJ2-1 provide the parts outside the CDR3, is DVKVTQSSRYLVKRTGEKVFLECVQDMDHENMFWYRQDPGLGLRLIYFSYDVKMKEKGDIPEGYSVSREKKERFSLILESASTNQTSMYLCATLAGGARFFGPGTRLTVL.

The chain links TRBV7-2 to TRBJ2-1, with TRBD2 matching 7 bases. The CDR3 extends over 13 amino acids. Germline V CDR1 and CDR2: SGHTA, FQGNSA. V trimming: 7 bases; J trimming: 4 bases; junction bases outside the gene matches: 4. The CDR3: CASTSGAYNEQFF. In nucleotides, the CDR3 is TGTGCCAGCACCAGCGGGGCGTACAATGAGCAGTTCTTC.